A selection of T cell receptor beta chains follows, all from one sample in a study of blood T cell repertoires in COVID-19. The method was immunoSEQ multiplex PCR; TCRdb's version includes in-frame clones alone and lacks a portion of them. Of about 25,000 clones in the sample, more than 75% were seen once. The specimen sequenced was peripheral blood. Receptor source: a man in his fifties or sixties with active COVID-19. Each CDR3 is given with its conserved first and last residue. A D gene is named only where the DNA matches it firmly. Clone size, where shown, is once, few, many, or a class for clones that have expanded.

V,size,J,D,DNA,CDR3
TRBV5-4,.,TRBJ2-1,.,TGTGCCAGCAGCCCCTTTGGGAGCGGATTAAGCTCCTACAATGAGCAGTTCTTC,CASSPFGSGLSSYNEQFF
TRBV3-1/TRBV3-2,.,TRBJ2-1,TRBD1,TGTGCCAGCAGCCATGGGACAGGGGGCAACAATGAGCAGTTCTTC,CASSHGTGGNNEQFF
TRBV7-6,medium-sized,TRBJ1-6,.,TGTGCCAGCAGCCGCAATAGGGGACCCCTCCACTTT,CASSRNRGPLHF
TRBV6-2/TRBV6-3,.,TRBJ1-5,.,TGTGCCAGCAGTAGACAGATTGGGGGCAATCAGCCCCAGCATTTT,CASSRQIGGNQPQHF
TRBV11-2,.,TRBJ2-1,TRBD2,TGTGCCAGCAGCTTAGGGGGAGGGCCCCACAATGAGCAGTTCTTC,CASSLGGGPHNEQFF
TRBV18,medium-sized,TRBJ2-7,.,TGTGCCAGCTCACCGCAACAGGGATACGAGCAGTACTTC,CASSPQQGYEQYF
TRBV7-6,.,TRBJ2-1,TRBD2,TGTGCCAGCAGCTTAGCGTTCTCGCGGGAGGCCGATGAGCAGTTCTTC,CASSLAFSREADEQFF
TRBV5-3,once,TRBJ1-5,.,TGTGCCAGAAGCTTTGGGAGATATAGCAATCAGCCCCAGCATTTT,CARSFGRYSNQPQHF
TRBV3-1/TRBV3-2,once,TRBJ2-7,.,TGTGCCAGCAGCCTCCCCGGCGAGCAGTACTTC,CASSLPGEQYF
TRBV6-5,.,TRBJ2-3,.,TGTGCCAGCAGGACGGCGGCAGATACGCAGTATTTT,CASRTAADTQYF
TRBV7-8,.,TRBJ2-2,.,TGTGCCAGCAGCAACCGGGACTTCAACACCGGGGAGCTGTTTTTT,CASSNRDFNTGELFF
TRBV6-2/TRBV6-3,.,TRBJ2-3,TRBD2,TGTGCCAGCAGCGACCTCGCGGGGGGCACAGATACGCAGTATTTT,CASSDLAGGTDTQYF
TRBV6-5,once,TRBJ1-2,TRBD1,TGTGCCAGCAGAGCCCCCGGGACAGGTGGACATGGCTACACCTTC,CASRAPGTGGHGYTF
TRBV4-1,.,TRBJ2-7,.,TGCGCCAGCAGCCAAGATCCAATAGACACACCCTACGAGCAGTACTTC,CASSQDPIDTPYEQYF
TRBV5-1,.,TRBJ1-6,.,TGCGCCAGCAGCTTGGCTTGGAGCTCCTATAATTCACCCCTCCACTTT,CASSLAWSSYNSPLHF
TRBV7-3,.,TRBJ1-1,TRBD1,TGTGCCAGCAGCCTCCGAGGGGTGACAGGGGGCACTGAAGCTTTCTTT,CASSLRGVTGGTEAFF
TRBV7-2,.,TRBJ1-2,.,TGTGCCAGCAGCTTAGGCAGGGTGTATGGCTACACCTTC,CASSLGRVYGYTF
TRBV11-3,.,TRBJ1-2,.,TGTGCCAGCAGCGTCGGGGACTATGGCTACACCTTC,CASSVGDYGYTF
TRBV18,.,TRBJ2-2,TRBD1,TGTGCCAGCTCATCGACAGGGTTGCCCGGGGAGCTGTTTTTT,CASSSTGLPGELFF
TRBV5-4,few,TRBJ1-1,TRBD1,TGTGCCAGCAGCTCGGGACAGGACCCCACTGAAGCTTTCTTT,CASSSGQDPTEAFF
TRBV7-6,.,TRBJ2-2,TRBD1,TGTGCCAGCAGCCCAAGGGCAGGGGGTTACACCGGGGAGCTGTTTTTT,CASSPRAGGYTGELFF
TRBV2,.,TRBJ2-2,TRBD1,TGTGCCAGCAGTCAGACAGGGTTCGCCGGGGAGCTGTTTTTT,CASSQTGFAGELFF
TRBV2,.,TRBJ1-6,.,TGTGCCAGCAGTCTCTCCGGGGATTATAATTCACCCCTCCACTTT,CASSLSGDYNSPLHF
TRBV28,.,TRBJ1-2,TRBD1,TGTGCCAGCAGTTGGACTCCGGGACAGGGGGCGCGTGGCTACACCTTC,CASSWTPGQGARGYTF
TRBV9,.,TRBJ1-2,.,TGTGCCAGCAGCGCCCAGAGGGGGAGTAACTATGGCTACACCTTC,CASSAQRGSNYGYTF
TRBV29-1,.,TRBJ2-1,.,TGCAGCGTTGATGAGGCCAGGAGGGGCGATGAGCAGTTCTTC,CSVDEARRGDEQFF
TRBV7-2,.,TRBJ1-1,.,TGTGCCAGCAGCTCCAACTTCAACACTGAAGCTTTCTTT,CASSSNFNTEAFF
TRBV5-6,.,TRBJ1-3,TRBD1,TGTGCCAGCAGCTCAAGGACAGGGCTTGCAGGAAACACCATATATTTT,CASSSRTGLAGNTIYF
TRBV18,.,TRBJ1-1,.,TGTGCCAGCTCACCGAAGGCAGGGGTGAACACTGAAGCTTTCTTT,CASSPKAGVNTEAFF
TRBV5-1,.,TRBJ2-2,TRBD1,TGCGCCAGCAGCTTGGGGGACAGGGACGGCGGGGAGCTGTTTTTT,CASSLGDRDGGELFF
TRBV7-8,.,TRBJ2-1,TRBD2,TGTGCCAGCAGCTCTACGAGACTAGCGGGTAGGAGCTCCTACAATGAGCAGTTCTTC,CASSSTRLAGRSSYNEQFF
TRBV14,.,TRBJ1-4,.,TGTGCCAGCAGCCCCCGACAGGCAGTAGGTGAAAAACTGTTTTTT,CASSPRQAVGEKLFF
TRBV14,.,TRBJ2-5,.,TGTGCCAGCAGCCAACCCGAGGCGACCCAGTACTTC,CASSQPEATQYF
TRBV10-1,.,TRBJ2-7,.,TGCGCCAGCACGCGGGGACCAATCCCATTTTACGAGCAGTACTTC,CASTRGPIPFYEQYF
TRBV7-2,.,TRBJ1-2,TRBD1,TGTGCCAGCAGCTACCCCGGGACAGGGTATTCATATGGCTACACCTTC,CASSYPGTGYSYGYTF
TRBV5-6,.,TRBJ2-3,TRBD2,TGTGCCAGCAACCTTGACGGGAGGCCTCACACAGATACGCAGTATTTT,CASNLDGRPHTDTQYF
TRBV9,.,TRBJ1-1,.,TGTGCCAGCAGCGTAGTGTCATCAGGGTTTGCTGAAGCTTTCTTT,CASSVVSSGFAEAFF
TRBV5-8,.,TRBJ2-1,TRBD2,TGTGCCAGCAGCCGGACTAGCGCCTACAATGAGCAGTTCTTC,CASSRTSAYNEQFF
TRBV5-3,once,TRBJ1-1,TRBD1,TGTGCCAGAAGCTTGGGGGACAGGTTGGGGTCCCTGCTCATGAACACTGAAGCTTTCTTT,CARSLGDRLGSLLMNTEAFF
TRBV7-2,once,TRBJ1-6,.,TGTGCCAGCAGATTAGGTTCAGGTTTTAATTCACCCCTCCACTTT,CASRLGSGFNSPLHF
TRBV7-9,.,TRBJ1-2,.,TGTGCCAGCAGCTTAGCCGGACAGACCTATGGCTACACCTTC,CASSLAGQTYGYTF
TRBV5-1,.,TRBJ1-6,.,TGCGCCAGCAGCTTGGGGCTACAGGGAACCGCACAATCACCCCTCCACTTT,CASSLGLQGTAQSPLHF